The 19 T cell receptor beta chains given below trace back to one sample, sequenced in a study of blood T cell repertoires in COVID-19. Repertoires were generated with immunoSEQ multiplex PCR, while TCRdb's copy carries only in-frame clones and drops some. Of about 62,000 clones listed, 80% to 90% are singletons. The sequencing sample was made of peripheral blood. These receptor sequences come from an older woman with COVID-19, enrolled during active disease.

The chain has TRBV6-5 and TRBJ1-1, with D perhaps matching TRBD1 (6 bases). The CDR3 spans 15 residues. The germline V gene has CDR1 MNHEY and CDR2 SVGAGI. Trimming left V 6 bases short and J 1 base short, with 15 bases between. The CDR3 here is CASRPSTGRNTEAFF. The CDR3 DNA is TGTGCCAGCAGACCGTCGACAGGAAGGAACACTGAAGCTTTCTTT.

The CDR3: CASSKGGQGYEQYF. The CDR3 region has the DNA TGTGCCAGCAGTAAGGGGGGGCAAGGGTACGAGCAGTACTTC. The chain carries TRBV6-5 and TRBJ2-7, with a tentative D call TRBD2 (7 bases). In germline, CDR1 is MNHEY, CDR2 SVGAGI. The V end was cut by 5 bases, the J end by 4 bases, with 15 bases between. The CDR3 loop spans 14 amino acids.

The J gene is TRBJ2-1, the V gene TRBV24-1; TRBD2 aligns across 12 bases. Looked up from germline, CDR1 is KGHDR and CDR2 is SFDVKD. CDR3 length: 17 residues. Germline trimming cut 3 bases from V and 4 bases from J; bases unmatched to any gene: 6. The CDR3 sequence is CATSDASGRARYNEQFF. The CDR3 coding sequence is TGTGCCACCAGTGATGCTAGCGGGAGGGCCCGGTACAATGAGCAGTTCTTC.

The chain combines TRBV6-5 with TRBJ1-5; 7 nucleotides match TRBD1. Germline V gene lookup returns CDR1 MNHEY and CDR2 SVGAGI. V lost 6 bases and J lost 7; bases outside the gene matches: 9. This CDR3 region has 14 residues. The CDR3 DNA follows: TGTGCCAGCAGCCCGACAGGGCTGGGGCAGCCCCAGCATTTT. It translates to CASSPTGLGQPQHF.

The V call is TRBV6-2 or TRBV6-3, the J call TRBJ2-5, with D perhaps TRBD1 (5 bases). The CDR3 runs to 14 residues. Germline V gene data show CDR1 as MNHEY and CDR2 as SVGEGT. The V end was cut by 6 bases, the J end by 2 bases, with 13 bases between. CDR3 in amino acids: CASSPGHRQETQYF. The DNA for the CDR3 is TGTGCCAGCAGCCCCGGACACCGACAAGAGACCCAGTACTTC.

The chain joins TRBV30 to TRBJ1-6; a possible D gene is TRBD1 (5 bases). CDR1 and CDR2 from the germline V gene are GTSNPN and SVGIG (reference sequence). V dropped 3 bases and J dropped 9 bases, with 15 bases sitting between them. This CDR3 has 14 amino acids. CDR3 in amino acids: CAWRKGGDFSPLHF. The CDR3 region has the DNA TGTGCCTGGAGAAAAGGAGGGGATTTTTCACCCCTCCACTTT.

V usage is TRBV19 and J usage is TRBJ1-4; 9 bases match TRBD1. Germline V gene sequence: CDR1 LNHDA, CDR2 SQIVND (reference sequence). The CDR3 is 14 amino acids. The V segment lost 6 bases and the J segment 5 bases; nucleotides outside the gene matches: 4. The CDR3 bases are TGTGCCAGTAGCCTGACAGGGGGGAATGAAAAACTGTTTTTT. Translated, it gives CASSLTGGNEKLFF.

The rearrangement joins TRBV6-5 to TRBJ1-2; 8 nucleotides align to TRBD1. The CDR3 is 13 residues long. V gave up 6 bases and J gave up 8 bases; unmatched junction bases: 8. Looked up from germline, CDR1 is MNHEY and CDR2 is SVGAGI. The CDR3 spells CASRTGERGGYTF. CDR3 nucleotides: TGTGCCAGCAGGACAGGGGAAAGGGGCGGCTACACCTTC.

The rearrangement joins TRBV19 to TRBJ2-1; 7 nucleotides agree with TRBD1. The trim removed 7 bases at V and 10 bases at J, leaving 13 bases unmatched. Germline loops: CDR1 LNHDA, CDR2 SQIVND (reference sequence). The CDR3 has 14 residues. In DNA form, the CDR3 reads TGTGCCAGTACCATTGGGACAGTACTAGGGGAGCAGTTCTTC. Translation gives CASTIGTVLGEQFF.

The chain is built from TRBV28 and TRBJ2-1, with D perhaps matching TRBD1 (6 bases). This CDR3 comprises 18 residues. Germline assignment: CDR1 MDHEN and CDR2 SYDVKM. The germline V and J ends were trimmed by 7 bases and 0 bases, with 22 bases remaining between them. As DNA, the CDR3 is TGTGCCAGCACTTCTCACCAGGGGTCCGGAGCCTCCTACAATGAGCAGTTCTTC. Translation gives CASTSHQGSGASYNEQFF.

The chain links TRBV7-2 to TRBJ2-7; TRBD1 is a possible D gene (5 bases). CDR3 size: 14 residues. Trimming took off 3 bases at V and 1 base at J, with 10 bases between the two ends. In germline, CDR1 is SGHTA, CDR2 FQGNSA. CDR3 protein: CASSFAGISYEQYF. CDR3 coding DNA: TGTGCCAGCAGCTTTGCAGGGATATCCTACGAGCAGTACTTC.

This sequence joins TRBV5-1 and TRBJ1-2; 8 bases line up with TRBD1. Germline V gives CDR1 SGHRS, CDR2 YFSETQ. V shed 4 bases, J shed 6 bases, and the junction held 5 bases outside the gene matches. The CDR3 is made up of 13 amino acids. This CDR3 reads CASSPGTGNGYTF. DNA of the CDR3: TGCGCCAGCAGCCCTGGGACAGGAAATGGCTACACCTTC.

In DNA, the CDR3 is TGTGCCAGTAGTACCGGGACAGGAACCGGGGAGCTGTTTTTT. The encoded protein is CASSTGTGTGELFF. The genes are TRBV19 and TRBJ2-2, with TRBD1 matching over 8 bases. The germline gives CDR1 LNHDA, CDR2 SQIVND (reference sequence). Trimming cost V 4 bases and J 5 bases; bases outside gene matches: 3. The CDR3 length is 14 residues.

The genes are TRBV4-3 and TRBJ2-3, with 7 bases aligning to TRBD1. V gave up 0 bases and J gave up 1 base; unmatched junction bases: 4. The CDR3 sequence is 16 residues long. Germline V gives CDR1 LGHNA, CDR2 YSLEER. CDR3: CASSQDTGQGTDTQYF. CDR3 sequence (DNA): TGCGCCAGCAGCCAAGATACCGGACAGGGCACAGATACGCAGTATTTT.

The CDR3 loop reads CASSLTVGLNTEAFF. CDR3 bases: TGTGCCAGCAGCTTAACTGTCGGTTTGAACACTGAAGCTTTCTTT. The chain employs TRBV7-3 and TRBJ1-1; no clear D gene. CDR3 size: 15 residues. Trimming took off 0 bases at V and 0 bases at J, with 8 bases between the two ends. Germline values: CDR1 SGHTA, CDR2 FQGTGA.

CDR3 nucleotides: TGTGCCAGCAGTGACACTTTCAATTCACCCCTCCACTTT. This codes for CASSDTFNSPLHF. J is TRBJ1-6 and V is TRBV6-4, with D unresolved. This CDR3 contains 13 residues. V was shortened by 2 bases and J by 7 bases, with 6 bases between the two germline ends. CDR1 and CDR2 (germline): MRHNA, SNTAGT.

The V and J genes are TRBV2 and TRBJ2-7; 7 nucleotides align to TRBD1. V gave up 9 bases and J gave up 5 bases; unmatched junction bases: 10. Germline lookup yields CDR1 SNHLY and CDR2 FYNNEI. This CDR3 contains 13 residues. In nucleotides, the CDR3 is TGTGCCAGAGAGCACAGGGGTTCCCACGAGCAGTACTTC. This gives the protein CAREHRGSHEQYF.

V and J are TRBV11-2 and TRBJ2-3; perhaps TRBD1 as D (6 bases). The CDR3 extends over 15 amino acids. V lost 0 bases, J lost 4 bases, and 11 bases lay in between. The germline V gene has CDR1 SGHAT and CDR2 FQNNGV. This CDR3 is CASSLEFTGSDTQYF. The CDR3 coding sequence is TGTGCCAGCAGCTTAGAGTTTACAGGGTCAGATACGCAGTATTTT.

The V call is TRBV6-6, the J call TRBJ2-5; 7 bases are shared with TRBD2. Germline assignment: CDR1 MNHNY and CDR2 SVGAGI (reference sequence). V gave up 5 bases and J gave up 4 bases; unmatched junction bases: 7. The CDR3 runs to 14 residues. The CDR3 DNA follows: TGTGCCAGCAGTCAAAGGGAGGGACGAGAGACCCAGTACTTC. It encodes CASSQREGRETQYF.